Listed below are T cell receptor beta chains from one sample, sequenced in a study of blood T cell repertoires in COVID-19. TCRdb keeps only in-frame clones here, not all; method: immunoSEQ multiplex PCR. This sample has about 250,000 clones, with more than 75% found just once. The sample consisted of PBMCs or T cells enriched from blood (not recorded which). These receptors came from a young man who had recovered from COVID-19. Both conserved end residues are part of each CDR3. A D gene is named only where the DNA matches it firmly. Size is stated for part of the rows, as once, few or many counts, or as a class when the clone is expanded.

CDR3 protein: CAISESKGGWETQYF; CDR3 DNA: TGTGCCATCAGTGAGTCTAAAGGGGGCTGGGAGACCCAGTACTTC; clone size: NA; J gene: TRBJ2-5; D gene: TRBD1; V gene: TRBV10-3
CDR3 protein: CASNPGQMNTEAFF; CDR3 DNA: TGTGCCAGCAACCCGGGACAGATGAACACTGAAGCTTTCTTT; clone size: NA; J gene: TRBJ1-1; D gene: TRBD1; V gene: TRBV7-9
CDR3 protein: CASSLVSVTSGATEQFF; CDR3 DNA: TGCGCCAGCAGCTTGGTCTCAGTGACTAGCGGGGCGACCGAGCAGTTCTTC; clone size: NA; J gene: TRBJ2-1; D gene: TRBD2; V gene: TRBV5-1
CDR3 protein: CASSYSWGESYNEQFF; CDR3 DNA: TGTGCCAGCAGTTATTCTTGGGGGGAGTCCTACAATGAGCAGTTCTTC; clone size: NA; J gene: TRBJ2-1; D gene: NA; V gene: TRBV6-5
CDR3 protein: CASRAGPWRPTYEQYF; CDR3 DNA: TGTGCCAGCAGGGCCGGCCCCTGGAGGCCTACCTACGAGCAGTACTTC; clone size: once; J gene: TRBJ2-7; D gene: NA; V gene: TRBV27
CDR3 protein: CASNRRGQGRETQYF; CDR3 DNA: TGTGCCAGCAACAGGAGGGGACAGGGGAGAGAGACCCAGTACTTC; clone size: NA; J gene: TRBJ2-5; D gene: TRBD1; V gene: TRBV11-2
CDR3 protein: CASSLGAGKGLSNQPQHF; CDR3 DNA: TGTGCCAGCAGTTTAGGTGCGGGGAAAGGGCTTAGCAATCAGCCCCAGCATTTT; clone size: NA; J gene: TRBJ1-5; D gene: NA; V gene: TRBV28
CDR3 protein: CASSDRGSLLKNEQFF; CDR3 DNA: TGTGCCAGCAGCGACAGGGGCTCCTTGCTAAAGAATGAGCAGTTCTTC; clone size: NA; J gene: TRBJ2-1; D gene: TRBD1; V gene: TRBV6-6
CDR3 protein: CASSLVRQVQAFF; CDR3 DNA: TGTGCCAGCAGCTTAGTTCGGCAGGTCCAAGCTTTCTTT; clone size: NA; J gene: TRBJ1-1; D gene: NA; V gene: TRBV11-2
CDR3 protein: CASSHVTGTGELFF; CDR3 DNA: TGCGCCAGCAGCCATGTTACAGGCACCGGGGAGCTGTTTTTT; clone size: NA; J gene: TRBJ2-2; D gene: NA; V gene: TRBV4-1
CDR3 protein: CAWSVHNTDTQYF; CDR3 DNA: TGTGCCTGGAGTGTACATAATACAGATACGCAGTATTTT; clone size: NA; J gene: TRBJ2-3; D gene: NA; V gene: TRBV30
CDR3 protein: CATSDAPGARGYTF; CDR3 DNA: TGTGCCACCAGTGATGCCCCAGGGGCACGGGGCTACACCTTC; clone size: NA; J gene: TRBJ1-2; D gene: NA; V gene: TRBV24-1
CDR3 protein: CASSFTANYGYTF; CDR3 DNA: TGTGCCAGCAGCTTTACAGCAAACTATGGCTACACCTTC; clone size: NA; J gene: TRBJ1-2; D gene: NA; V gene: TRBV5-4
CDR3 protein: CASSGHPSSGANVLTF; CDR3 DNA: TGCGCCAGCAGTGGACACCCGAGCTCTGGGGCCAACGTCCTGACTTTC; clone size: NA; J gene: TRBJ2-6; D gene: NA; V gene: TRBV10-1
CDR3 protein: CASSEQGVRDTEAFF; CDR3 DNA: TGTGCCAGCAGTGAACAGGGGGTTCGGGACACTGAAGCTTTCTTT; clone size: few; J gene: TRBJ1-1; D gene: TRBD1; V gene: TRBV2
CDR3 protein: CASSLVGAGTAETQYF; CDR3 DNA: TGTGCCAGCAGCTTAGTAGGTGCGGGGACGGCAGAGACCCAGTACTTC; clone size: NA; J gene: TRBJ2-5; D gene: NA; V gene: TRBV7-2
CDR3 protein: CASSPDRGNQPQHF; CDR3 DNA: TGTGCCAGCAGTCCGGACAGGGGCAATCAGCCCCAGCATTTT; clone size: NA; J gene: TRBJ1-5; D gene: TRBD1; V gene: TRBV27
CDR3 protein: CASSQDRPTEDWSSYEQYF; CDR3 DNA: TGCGCCAGCAGCCAAGATAGGCCAACCGAAGACTGGAGCTCCTACGAGCAGTACTTC; clone size: NA; J gene: TRBJ2-7; D gene: NA; V gene: TRBV4-1
CDR3 protein: CASSPGGANEKLFF; CDR3 DNA: TGTGCCAGCTCACCAGGGGGGGCGAATGAAAAACTGTTTTTT; clone size: NA; J gene: TRBJ1-4; D gene: NA; V gene: TRBV18
CDR3 protein: CASGGTANNSPLHF; CDR3 DNA: TGTGCCAGCGGGGGGACAGCTAATAATTCACCCCTCCACTTT; clone size: NA; J gene: TRBJ1-6; D gene: TRBD1; V gene: TRBV7-2